This T cell receptor beta chain was sequenced in a study of response to subunit inactivated influenza vaccine. Study-wide findings and caveats: It was the authors' suggestion that each seasonal influenza vaccination recruits few new T cells.

TCRdb itself ran the RT-PCR reads through MiXCR, one entry per CDR3 protein. Here the sample spans 750,000 to 850,000 distinct CDR3 sequences, roughly 18% being singletons. This clonotype was seen only a few times. As yet, its antigen is unknown. The TCR sequence derives from a man aged 50-59 years who received an inactivated influenza vaccine. This sample comprised PBMCs from blood, obtained approximately 5 days after vaccination.

In nucleotides, the CDR3 is TGCAGTGCGAACCCAGCAGTGGACACTGAAGCTTTCTTT. This translates into CSANPAVDTEAFF. The chain has TRBV20-1 and TRBJ1-1; D unresolved. This CDR3 spans 13 amino acids. CDR1 is DFQATT, CDR2 SNEGSKA, per germline (reference sequence). Trimming took off 6 bases at V and 3 bases at J, with 14 bases between the two ends.